The present TCR beta chain was sequenced within a study of T cell changes during pregnancy in multiple sclerosis. The method was immunoSEQ multiplex PCR; TCRdb's version includes in-frame clones alone and lacks a portion of them. The sample lists some 64,000 clones; 90% were seen once. The length of the CDR3 is 14 residues. V dropped 8 bases and J dropped 5; count of bases not matched to a gene: 9. Germline-derived CDR1 and CDR2 are ENHRY and SYGVKD. Material: peripheral blood, obtained in the second trimester of pregnancy. The gene calls are TRBV10-3 and TRBJ2-1, with 7 bases fitting TRBD2. This clonotype was obtained from a female donor in good health, enrolled as a control in a pregnancy study. The CDR3, as DNA: TGTGCCATCGGATGGACTAGTTCCCACAATGAGCAGTTCTTC. This sequence encodes CAIGWTSSHNEQFF.